This T cell receptor (beta chain) was recorded in a study of blood T cell repertoires in COVID-19. On the study more broadly: Nucleic acid was either cDNA or gDNA, and it came from T cells, B-cell-depleted T cells, or PBMCs.

In the original analysis: The assay estimated nucleated cells by amplifying reference gene primers. Sequencing was performed with immunoSEQ multiplex PCR; in TCRdb, only in-frame clones are kept and a portion is missing. V, J and clone size are those of that table, while D and trimming were read from the DNA. The sample has more than 20,000 clones, about 84% seen once. The length of the CDR3 is 13 residues. The germline CDR1 and CDR2 sequences are LNHDA and SQIVND (reference sequence). V was pared by 7 bases and J by 9 bases, with 16 bases between. This sequence originates from a human donor with active COVID-19. The donor label of this sample is uncertain. The genes are TRBV19 and TRBJ2-1, with D perhaps TRBD2 (5 bases). The sequenced material came from peripheral blood. The CDR3 loop reads CASTSPGSVEQFF. As DNA, the CDR3 is TGTGCCAGTACCTCCCCGGGTAGCGTTGAGCAGTTCTTC.